The 14 T cell receptor beta chains reported below all come from one sample, sequenced in a study of OX40 agonist ivuxolimab in advanced cancers. TCRdb keeps only in-frame clones here, not all; method: immunoSEQ multiplex PCR. The sample has about 60,000 clones, over 80% seen once. The input for sequencing was CD4+ or CD8+ T cells sorted from blood, taken in a trial of the OX40 agonist ivuxolimab. Every receptor here comes from an adult with an advanced solid tumor such as melanoma, head and neck, liver or kidney cancer.

The gene calls are TRBV27 and TRBJ2-3; possible D gene TRBD2, 5 bases. Looked up from germline, CDR1 is MNHEY and CDR2 is SMNVEV (reference sequence). V lost 8 bases, J lost 1 base, and 16 bases lay in between. The CDR3 loop spans 15 amino acids. The CDR3 reads CASASSLLRTDTQYF. CDR3 nucleotides: TGTGCCAGCGCATCTAGCTTGCTCCGCACAGATACGCAGTATTTT.

The V call is TRBV5-1, the J call TRBJ2-3; D is ambiguous. Looked up from germline, CDR1 is SGHRS and CDR2 is YFSETQ. V gave up 0 bases and J gave up 5 bases, with 7 bases separating them. This CDR3 has 13 residues. CDR3 residues: CASSLAVLDTQYF. The CDR3 coding sequence is TGCGCCAGCAGCTTGGCGGTCTTAGATACGCAGTATTTT.

The chain combines TRBV4-3 with TRBJ2-5, with D tentatively TRBD1 (6 bases). V was trimmed by 0 bases and J by 6 bases, leaving 14 bases between them. The germline gives CDR1 LGHNA, CDR2 YSLEER. The CDR3 is made up of 15 amino acids. This chain's CDR3 is CASSQDSGAGKTQYF. The DNA for the CDR3 is TGCGCCAGCAGCCAAGATTCAGGGGCCGGGAAGACCCAGTACTTC.

This clone has only a few counts. The chain joins TRBV6-5 to TRBJ2-7; 7 bases map to TRBD1. The CDR3 has 14 residues. The trim removed 5 bases at V and 0 bases at J, leaving 4 bases unmatched. Germline CDR1 is MNHEY and CDR2 is SVGAGI. The CDR3 loop is CASSRAGGSYEQYF. The CDR3 bases are TGTGCCAGCAGTCGGGCAGGGGGCTCCTACGAGCAGTACTTC.

The V gene is TRBV7-2, the J gene TRBJ2-1; either TRBD1 or TRBD2 may fit D (6 bases each). Germline V gives CDR1 SGHTA, CDR2 FQGNSA. The germline V and J ends were trimmed by 4 bases and 12 bases, with 13 bases remaining between them. The CDR3 loop spans 12 amino acids. CDR3 DNA: TGTGCCAGCAGCTCTGATGGAGGGGGGCAGTTCTTC. Encoded protein: CASSSDGGGQFF. The full variable domain, its missing parts supplied by reference TRBV7-2 and TRBJ2-1, is GAGVSQSPSNKVTEKGKDVELRCDPISGHTALYWYRQSLGQGLEFLIYFQGNSAPDKSGLPSDRFSAERTGGSVSTLTIQRTQQEDSAVYLCASSSDGGGQFFGPGTRLTVL.

This chain connects TRBV27 to TRBJ2-7; 10 bases fit TRBD2. Germline V gene sequence: CDR1 MNHEY, CDR2 SMNVEV (reference sequence). The V and J ends lost 2 bases and 2 bases, in that order; junction bases with no gene match: 15. The CDR3 extends over 19 amino acids. CDR3 nucleotides: TGTGCCAGCAGTTTAGGCGCTCAAGAGGGACTAGCGCCAGCCTACGAGCAGTACTTC. Amino acids: CASSLGAQEGLAPAYEQYF.

This rearrangement joins TRBV2 to TRBJ1-1, with 7 bases fitting TRBD1. The CDR3 spans 14 residues. CDR1 and CDR2 (germline): SNHLY, FYNNEI. After removal of 4 bases from V and 3 bases from J, the junction contained 5 bases not matched to a gene. The CDR3 DNA reads as TGTGCCAGCAGTGCCACTACAGGGGACACTGAAGCTTTCTTT. This codes for CASSATTGDTEAFF.

This chain links TRBV5-1 with TRBJ2-7, with D unresolved. The V gene lost 0 bases and the J gene lost 7 bases, with 14 bases spanning the gap. Germline CDR1 SGHRS, CDR2 YFSETQ. This CDR3 comprises 14 residues. CDR3 DNA: TGCGCCAGCAGCTTGGGGGTGGATCTTGGAGAGCAGTACTTC. Translation gives CASSLGVDLGEQYF.

This clone was seen only once. V gene TRBV4-1 combines with J gene TRBJ1-2; weak D call: TRBD1 (6 bases). V lost 4 bases, J lost 3 bases, and 15 bases lay in between. CDR3 length equals 15 residues. Germline V lookup: CDR1 MGHRA, CDR2 YSYEKL. CDR3 bases: TGCGCCAGCAGCCGCATACGGACAGTAGACTATGGCTACACCTTC. It codes for CASSRIRTVDYGYTF.

The rearrangement uses TRBV28 and TRBJ1-4; tentatively, D is TRBD1 (5 bases). The V gene lost 2 bases and the J gene lost 3 bases, with 10 bases spanning the gap. This CDR3 region has 15 residues. Germline V gene sequence: CDR1 MDHEN, CDR2 SYDVKM. CDR3 sequence reads: CASSLPGGSNEKLFF. The CDR3 coding sequence is TGTGCCAGCAGTTTACCCGGGGGGTCTAATGAAAAACTGTTTTTT.

This clone was counted once. J is TRBJ1-2 and V is TRBV19, with 9 bases lining up with TRBD1. J was trimmed by 4 bases and V by 5 bases; bases with no gene match: 8. The CDR3 covers 15 residues. Per the germline V gene, CDR1 is LNHDA and CDR2 is SQIVND (reference sequence). CDR3 loop: CASSFRTGETYGYTF. CDR3 sequence (DNA): TGTGCCAGTAGTTTCAGGACAGGGGAGACCTATGGCTACACCTTC.

This clone is a singleton in its sample. V and J are TRBV5-8 and TRBJ2-3, with TRBD2 matching 11 bases. CDR3 length equals 17 residues. The ends lost 0 bases at V and 2 bases at J; junction bases unmatched: 5. From germline, CDR1 is SGHTS and CDR2 YDEGEE. DNA for the CDR3: TGTGCCAGCAGCTTGGGGTCTAGCGGGAGGAACACAGATACGCAGTATTTT. It specifies CASSLGSSGRNTDTQYF. The full variable domain, in which reference TRBV5-8 and TRBJ2-3 provide the parts outside the CDR3, is EAGVTQSPTHLIKTRGQQATLRCSPISGHTSVYWYQQALGLGLQFLLWYDEGEERNRGNFPPRFSGRQFPNYSSELNVNALELEDSALYLCASSLGSSGRNTDTQYFGPGTRLTVL.

Written as DNA, the CDR3 is TGTGCCAGCTCACCTTACCAAGAGACCCAGTACTTC. Translating it yields CASSPYQETQYF. The chain employs TRBV18 and TRBJ2-5; D is unclear. Looked up from germline, CDR1 is KGHSH and CDR2 is LQKENI. The V gene lost 3 bases and the J gene lost 0 bases, with 2 bases spanning the gap. The CDR3 extends over 12 amino acids. The full variable domain, completed using reference TRBV18 and TRBJ2-5, is NAGVMQNPRHLVRRRGQEARLRCSPMKGHSHVYWYRQLPEEGLKFMVYLQKENIIDESGMPKERFSAEFPKEGPSILRIQQVVRGDSAAYFCASSPYQETQYFGPGTRLLVL.

The gene calls are TRBV30 and TRBJ1-5, with D uncertain. Trimming cost V 2 bases and J 0 bases, with 5 bases left between them. The CDR3 consists of 13 residues. The germline V gene has CDR1 GTSNPN and CDR2 SVGIG (reference sequence). The CDR3 loop is CAWSKDSNQPQHF. In DNA, the CDR3 is TGTGCCTGGAGTAAAGATAGCAATCAGCCCCAGCATTTT.